These 26 T cell receptor beta chains were sequenced from one sample in a study of graft-versus-host responses after intestinal transplantation. The antigens these receptors bind are not known. This table comes from immunoSEQ multiplex PCR, and its TCRdb copy is limited to in-frame clones, with some not included. The repertoire holds 90,000 to 150,000 clones, with 95% as singletons. The starting material was unstimulated CD8+ T cells sorted from spleen or lymph node cells, obtained before intestinal transplant. The receptors come from a human donor who received an intestinal transplant.

The V and J genes are TRBV11-3 and TRBJ2-7; D ambiguous. The CDR3 spans 14 residues. Germline V CDR1 and CDR2: SGHNT, YENEEA. Trimming left V 0 bases short and J 3 bases short, with 9 bases between. The CDR3 region is CASSLDGPGYEQYF. CDR3 in DNA: TGTGCCAGCAGCTTAGATGGACCTGGCTACGAGCAGTACTTC. The full variable domain, completed using reference TRBV11-3 and TRBJ2-7, is EAGVVQSPRYKIIEKKQPVAFWCNPISGHNTLYWYLQNLGQGPELLIRYENEEAVDDSQLPKDRFSAERLKGVDSTLKIQPAELGDSAVYLCASSLDGPGYEQYFGPGTRLTVT.

This clone was found a few times. CDR3 loop: CASSGKGEGFGELFF. The CDR3 nucleotides read TGTGCCAGCAGTGGAAAGGGGGAGGGCTTCGGGGAGCTGTTTTTT. The V gene is TRBV6-1, the J gene TRBJ2-2; D may be TRBD2 (7 bases). The ends were cut back, 4 bases at V and 7 bases at J, with 16 bases in the middle. The CDR3 length is 15 residues. Germline values: CDR1 MNHNS, CDR2 SASEGT.

V is TRBV6-5 and J is TRBJ2-7; 9 bases align to TRBD2. The germline gives CDR1 MNHEY, CDR2 SVGAGI. The CDR3 extends over 14 amino acids. Trimming removed 8 bases from V and 2 bases from J; junction bases left unmatched: 7. The CDR3 loop reads CASGASGTTYEQYF. The CDR3 region has the DNA TGTGCCAGCGGGGCTAGCGGGACCACCTACGAGCAGTACTTC.

The chain is built from TRBV21-1 and TRBJ1-3. TRBV21-1 is recorded as a pseudogene. The CDR3 covers 15 residues. In DNA form, the CDR3 reads TGTGCCAGCAGGACTAAGAAGGTCGGGAGAAACACCATATATTTT. It translates to CASRTKKVGRNTIYF.

The J gene is TRBJ2-7, the V gene TRBV5-5; weak D call: TRBD2 (5 bases). Between the trimmed V and J ends, which lost 4 bases and 7 bases, there was a span of 9 bases. Per germline, CDR1 SGHKS and CDR2 YYEKEE (reference sequence). CDR3 size: 11 residues. This CDR3 is CASSLSGEQYF. The CDR3 nucleotides read TGTGCCAGCAGCCTGTCGGGGGAGCAGTACTTC.

The rearrangement links TRBV15 to TRBJ2-3, with D perhaps TRBD2 (6 bases). The germline CDR1 and CDR2 sequences are LNHNV and YYDKDF (reference sequence). This CDR3 spans 19 amino acids. Deletions cut 0 bases from V and 0 bases from J, with 19 bases between. The CDR3 is CATSRDDRLALTSTDTQYF. The CDR3 region has the DNA TGTGCCACCAGCAGAGATGATCGTCTAGCGCTTACTAGCACAGATACGCAGTATTTT. The full variable domain, in which reference TRBV15 and TRBJ2-3 provide the parts outside the CDR3, is DAMVIQNPRYQVTQFGKPVTLSCSQTLNHNVMYWYQQKSSQAPKLLFHYYDKDFNNEADTPDNFQSRRPNTSFCFLDIRSPGLGDTAMYLCATSRDDRLALTSTDTQYFGPGTRLTVL.

The chain carries TRBV6-5 and TRBJ2-7; a possible D gene is TRBD1 (6 bases). Germline CDR1 is MNHEY and CDR2 is SVGAGI. V lost 0 bases and J lost 4, with 13 bases in between. The CDR3 has 15 amino acids. CDR3 residues: CASSYSSGTPYEQYF. The CDR3 DNA follows: TGTGCCAGCAGTTACTCGAGTGGGACACCTTACGAGCAGTACTTC.

The rearrangement links TRBV28 to TRBJ2-7, with 8 bases fitting TRBD1. The CDR3 totals 15 residues. Trimming removed 6 bases from V and 3 bases from J; junction bases left unmatched: 10. Germline-derived CDR1 and CDR2 are MDHEN and SYDVKM. CDR3 coding DNA: TGTGCCAGCAGCGGTTATACCGGGACAGGCTACGAGCAGTACTTC. Translating it yields CASSGYTGTGYEQYF.

The chain recombines TRBV4-1 with TRBJ2-3; the match to TRBD1 covers 9 bases. The CDR3 sequence is 18 residues long. J lost 6 bases, V lost 2 bases, and 15 bases had no gene match. CDR1 is MGHRA and CDR2 is YSYEKL in the germline V gene. The CDR3 is CASSQKAPGTGRTDTQYF. CDR3 in DNA: TGCGCCAGCAGCCAAAAGGCACCCGGGACAGGGAGGACGGATACGCAGTATTTT.

The chain links TRBV7-3 to TRBJ1-3, with D hard to call. Germline values: CDR1 SGHTA, CDR2 FQGTGA. The length of the CDR3 is 14 residues. V lost 0 bases and J lost 1, with 4 bases in between. The CDR3 loop reads CASSLTGSGNTIYF. The CDR3 DNA follows: TGTGCCAGCAGCTTAACCGGTTCTGGAAACACCATATATTTT.

The table lists this clone with a count of one. This chain uses TRBV27 with TRBJ2-3, with 12 bases matching TRBD2. J was trimmed by 5 bases and V by 4 bases; bases with no gene match: 7. CDR1 MNHEY and CDR2 SMNVEV come from the germline V gene (reference sequence). The CDR3 consists of 16 residues. The CDR3 nucleotides are TGTGCCAGCAGTTCCCTAGCGGGAGGGCTGGGAGATACGCAGTATTTT. Amino acids: CASSSLAGGLGDTQYF.

This clone appeared a few times. The same CDR3 is also encoded by other DNA sequences in this sample. This chain joins TRBV5-6 and TRBJ2-1; TRBD2 is a possible D gene (5 bases). This CDR3 comprises 13 residues. Germline-derived CDR1 and CDR2 are SGHDT and YYEEEE. V was shortened by 0 bases and J by 7 bases, with 8 bases between the two germline ends. The CDR3 reads CASSLGTYNEQFF. DNA of the CDR3: TGTGCCAGCAGCTTGGGGACTTATAATGAGCAGTTCTTC.

This chain joins TRBV4-1 and TRBJ1-1, with a weak D call TRBD1 (5 bases). The V gene lost 1 base and the J gene lost 2 bases, with 11 bases spanning the gap. Looked up from germline, CDR1 is MGHRA and CDR2 is YSYEKL. The length of the CDR3 is 15 residues. This chain's CDR3 is CASSQALGANTEAFF. The CDR3 DNA sequence: TGCGCCAGCAGCCAAGCCCTCGGGGCTAACACTGAAGCTTTCTTT.

The rearrangement links TRBV29-1 to TRBJ2-7; maybe TRBD1 (5 bases). This CDR3 is 12 amino acids long. The germline gives CDR1 SQVTM, CDR2 ANQGSEA. With 7 bases removed from V and 1 base from J, the gap between germline ends came to 11 bases. The CDR3 loop reads CSAQTESYEQYF. The CDR3 DNA reads TGCAGCGCCCAGACAGAGTCCTACGAGCAGTACTTC.

This chain links TRBV5-1 with TRBJ2-3; no definite D call. This CDR3 region has 16 residues. Germline CDR1 and CDR2: SGHRS and YFSETQ. The V end was cut by 5 bases, the J end by 0 bases, with 16 bases between. CDR3 sequence reads: CASSPAAYQSTDTQYF. For the CDR3, the DNA is TGCGCCAGCAGTCCGGCGGCCTACCAGAGCACAGATACGCAGTATTTT.

Of note for this clone: One end of the junction is discordant with germline, which a read error may explain. V gene TRBV15 combines with J gene TRBJ1-2, with a weak D call TRBD1 (6 bases). This CDR3 has 16 residues. Germline V lookup: CDR1 LNHNV, CDR2 YYDKDF (reference sequence). The CDR3 region is CATSREAGARLYGYTF. The CDR3 DNA sequence: TGTGCCACCAGCCGAGAAGCAGGGGCGCGTTTGTATGGCTACACCTTC.

This chain joins TRBV5-6 and TRBJ2-5, with TRBD2 matching 8 bases. The CDR3 is 16 residues long. V was clipped by 4 bases and J by 7 bases; unmatched bases: 15. The germline CDR1 and CDR2 sequences are SGHDT and YYEEEE. This CDR3 is CASSREGAGAPGTQYF. CDR3 sequence (DNA): TGTGCCAGCAGCAGGGAAGGAGCGGGAGCGCCTGGGACCCAGTACTTC.

Regarding this clone: The sample has other DNA sequences that encode this CDR3 too. CDR3 DNA: TGCGCCAGCAAGACACTGGCGGGACAGTCCTCCTACGAGCAGTACTTC. Protein product: CASKTLAGQSSYEQYF. The chain recombines TRBV10-1 with TRBJ2-7, with D tentatively TRBD1 (7 bases). In germline, CDR1 is WNHNN, CDR2 SYGVQD (reference sequence). V was cut by 7 bases and J by 0 bases, with 19 bases left in between. This CDR3 spans 16 amino acids.

The rearrangement links TRBV5-1 to TRBJ2-5; a possible D gene is TRBD2 (6 bases). The J call may not be correct, given that the DNA end is closer to TRBJ2-7. Germline V gene sequence: CDR1 SGHRS, CDR2 YFSETQ. The CDR3 runs to 14 residues. CDR3 sequence reads: CASSLGVGGYEQYF. The CDR3 DNA reads TGCGCCAGCAGCTTGGGGGTCGGGGGCTACGAGCAGTACTTC.

As concerns this clone: One junction end disagrees with the germline gene, perhaps due to a read error. The chain links TRBV7-3 to TRBJ2-1; TRBD2 might be the D (6 bases). Germline assignment: CDR1 SGHTA and CDR2 FQGTGA. This CDR3 is built from 14 residues. DNA of the CDR3: TGTGCCAGCAGCCCCCCCGGGAGCTACAGTGAGCAGTTCTTC. Amino acid sequence: CASSPPGSYSEQFF. The full variable domain, in which reference TRBV7-3 and TRBJ2-1 provide the parts outside the CDR3, is GAGVSQTPSNKVTEKGKYVELRCDPISGHTALYWYRQSLGQGPEFLIYFQGTGAADDSGLPNDRFFAVRPEGSVSTLKIQRTERGDSAVYLCASSPPGSYSEQFFGPGTRLTVL.

CDR3 in amino acids: CASSLWSGRTTDNEQFF. Here the CDR3 DNA reads TGTGCCAGCAGTTTATGGTCCGGCCGCACGACCGACAATGAGCAGTTCTTC. The chain recombines TRBV28 with TRBJ2-1; D call uncertain. V was pared by 0 bases and J by 5 bases, with 17 bases between. Germline CDR1 reads MDHEN; CDR2 reads SYDVKM. The CDR3 loop spans 17 amino acids.

The chain links TRBV7-9 to TRBJ1-2, with D possibly matching TRBD1 (5 bases). The V and J ends lost 10 bases and 0 bases respectively, with 18 bases between them. The CDR3 length is 15 residues. Per germline, CDR1 SEHNR and CDR2 FQNEAQ (reference sequence). The CDR3 region is CATTGTGVANYGYTF. CDR3 DNA: TGTGCCACCACTGGGACGGGAGTAGCTAACTATGGCTACACCTTC.

This chain connects TRBV5-6 to TRBJ1-1, with D possibly TRBD1 on 6 matching bases. Trimming cost V 4 bases and J 2 bases, with 12 bases left between them. This CDR3 has 14 amino acids. The germline V gene encodes CDR1 SGHDT and CDR2 YYEEEE. The CDR3 sequence is CASSRIRGNTEAFF. CDR3 nucleotide sequence: TGTGCCAGCAGCAGAATCAGGGGAAACACTGAAGCTTTCTTT. The full variable domain, completed using reference TRBV5-6 and TRBJ1-1, is DAGVTQSPTHLIKTRGQQVTLRCSPKSGHDTVSWYQQALGQGPQFIFQYYEEEERQRGNFPDRFSGHQFPNYSSELNVNALLLGDSALYLCASSRIRGNTEAFFGQGTRLTVV.

The DNA of the CDR3 is TGTGCCAGCAGCCTTTGGACAGGGGGTTCTCCCTACAATCAGCCCCAGCATTTT. Protein: CASSLWTGGSPYNQPQHF. The chain uses TRBV5-8 and TRBJ1-5, with 10 positions matching TRBD1. Germline V gives CDR1 SGHTS, CDR2 YDEGEE. This CDR3 comprises 18 residues. Trimming took 4 bases from V and 3 from J; bases not matched to a gene: 13.

This clone has only a few counts. This same CDR3 is encoded by further DNA sequences in the sample. The CDR3, as DNA: TGTGCCAGCAGCGTCCTAACCACAGATACGCAGTATTTT. It yields the protein CASSVLTTDTQYF. The chain joins TRBV9 to TRBJ2-3; D gene unclear. With 2 bases removed from V and 2 bases from J, the gap between germline ends came to 6 bases. Germline assignment: CDR1 SGDLS and CDR2 YYNGEE. CDR3 length: 13 amino acids.

The chain is built from TRBV11-2 and TRBJ2-7, with D uncertain. Germline V lookup: CDR1 SGHAT, CDR2 FQNNGV. The CDR3 runs 13 residues. V was cut by 5 bases and J by 5 bases, with 13 bases left in between. This CDR3 reads CASSQVTVHEQYF. DNA for the CDR3: TGTGCCAGCAGCCAGGTCACAGTCCACGAGCAGTACTTC.